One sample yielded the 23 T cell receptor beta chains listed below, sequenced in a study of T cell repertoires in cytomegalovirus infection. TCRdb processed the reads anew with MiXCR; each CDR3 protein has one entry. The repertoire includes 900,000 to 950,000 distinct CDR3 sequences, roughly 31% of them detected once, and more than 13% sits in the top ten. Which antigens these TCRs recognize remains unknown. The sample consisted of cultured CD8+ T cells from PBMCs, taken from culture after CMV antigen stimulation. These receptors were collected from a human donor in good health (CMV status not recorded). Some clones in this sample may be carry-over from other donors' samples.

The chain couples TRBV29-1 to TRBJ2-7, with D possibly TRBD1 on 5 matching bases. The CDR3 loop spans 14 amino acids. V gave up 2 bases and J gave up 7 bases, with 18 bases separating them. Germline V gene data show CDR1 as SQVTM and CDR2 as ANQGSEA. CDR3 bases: TGCAGCGTTGAAAGGGGCCAGGACCGAAGGGAGCAGTACGTC. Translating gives CSVERGQDRREQYV.

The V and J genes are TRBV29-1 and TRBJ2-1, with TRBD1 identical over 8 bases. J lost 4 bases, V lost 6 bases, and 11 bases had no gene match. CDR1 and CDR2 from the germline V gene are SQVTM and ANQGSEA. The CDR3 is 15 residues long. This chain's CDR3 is CSVPPGTGIYNEQFF. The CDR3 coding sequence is TGCAGCGTCCCCCCCGGGACAGGTATTTACAATGAGCAGTTCTTC.

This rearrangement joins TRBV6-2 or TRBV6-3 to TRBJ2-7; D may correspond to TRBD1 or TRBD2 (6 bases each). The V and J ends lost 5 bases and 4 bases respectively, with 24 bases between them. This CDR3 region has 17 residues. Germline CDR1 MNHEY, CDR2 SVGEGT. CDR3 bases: TGTGCCAGCAGTAACCGCCCCTGGGGGGCGGTGGATTACGAGCAGTACGTC. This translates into CASSNRPWGAVDYEQYV.

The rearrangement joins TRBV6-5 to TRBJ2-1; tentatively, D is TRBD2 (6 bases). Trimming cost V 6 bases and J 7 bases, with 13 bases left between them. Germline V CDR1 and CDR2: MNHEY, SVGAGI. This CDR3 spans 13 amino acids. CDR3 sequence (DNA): TGTGCCAGCAGGCCTTGGAGGGAAAATGAGCAGTTCTTC. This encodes CASRPWRENEQFF.

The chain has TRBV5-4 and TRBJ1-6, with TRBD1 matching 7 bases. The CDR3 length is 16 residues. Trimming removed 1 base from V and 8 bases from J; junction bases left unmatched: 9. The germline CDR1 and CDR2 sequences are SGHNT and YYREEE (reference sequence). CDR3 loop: CASSLREQGIYSPLHF. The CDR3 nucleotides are TGTGCCAGCAGCTTGCGTGAACAGGGGATTTATTCACCCCTCCACTTT.

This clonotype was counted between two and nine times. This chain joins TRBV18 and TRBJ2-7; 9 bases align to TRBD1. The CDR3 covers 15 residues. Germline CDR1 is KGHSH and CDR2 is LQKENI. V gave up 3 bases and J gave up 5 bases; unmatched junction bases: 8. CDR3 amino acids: CASSPETGGGHEQYV. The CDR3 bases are TGTGCCAGCTCACCGGAGACAGGGGGGGGCCACGAGCAGTACGTC.

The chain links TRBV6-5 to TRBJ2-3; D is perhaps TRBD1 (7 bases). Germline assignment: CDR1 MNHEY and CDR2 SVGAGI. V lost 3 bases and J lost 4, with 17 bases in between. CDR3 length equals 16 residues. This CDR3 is CASSYSTGDSSDTQYF. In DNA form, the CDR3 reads TGTGCCAGCAGTTATTCAACAGGGGACTCATCAGATACGCAGTATTTT.

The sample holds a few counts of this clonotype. The CDR3 region is CASSLDGRSGANVLTF. The CDR3 DNA reads as TGTGCCAGCAGCTTAGATGGTAGGTCCGGGGCCAACGTCCTGACTTTC. The chain recombines TRBV7-6 with TRBJ2-6, with D unclear. CDR1 SGHVS and CDR2 FNYEAQ come from the germline V gene. The CDR3 spans 16 residues. Trimming removed 1 base from V and 4 bases from J, with 11 bases in between.

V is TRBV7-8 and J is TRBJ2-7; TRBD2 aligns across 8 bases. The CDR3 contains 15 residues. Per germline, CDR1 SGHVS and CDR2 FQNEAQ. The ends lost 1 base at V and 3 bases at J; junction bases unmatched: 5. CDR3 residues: CASSLVAGTVYEQYF. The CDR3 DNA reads TGTGCCAGCAGCTTAGTAGCGGGGACGGTCTACGAGCAGTACTTC.

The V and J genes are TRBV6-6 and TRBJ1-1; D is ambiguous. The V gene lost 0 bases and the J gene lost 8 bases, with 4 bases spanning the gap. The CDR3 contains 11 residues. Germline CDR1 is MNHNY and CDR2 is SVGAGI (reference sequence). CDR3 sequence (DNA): TGTGCCAGCAGTTACTCGGACGAAGCTTTCTTT. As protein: CASSYSDEAFF.

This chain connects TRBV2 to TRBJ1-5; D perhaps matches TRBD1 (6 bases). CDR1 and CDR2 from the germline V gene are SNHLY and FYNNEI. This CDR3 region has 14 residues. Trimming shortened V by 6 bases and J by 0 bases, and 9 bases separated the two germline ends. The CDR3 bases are TGTGCCAGCAGCCGGACAGATAGCAATCAGCCCCAGCATTTT. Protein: CASSRTDSNQPQHF.

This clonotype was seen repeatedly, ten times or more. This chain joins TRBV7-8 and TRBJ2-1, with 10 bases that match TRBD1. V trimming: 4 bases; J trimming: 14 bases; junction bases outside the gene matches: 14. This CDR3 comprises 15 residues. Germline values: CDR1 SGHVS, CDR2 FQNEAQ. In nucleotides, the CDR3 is TGTGCCAGCAGCTCCCGGGACAGGGGATTTGTGGAAAAGTTCTTC. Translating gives CASSSRDRGFVEKFF. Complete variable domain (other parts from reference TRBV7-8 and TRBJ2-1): GAGVSQSPRYKVAKRGQDVALRCDPISGHVSLFWYQQALGQGPEFLTYFQNEAQLDKSGLPSDRFFAERPEGSVSTLKIQRTQQEDSAVYLCASSSRDRGFVEKFFGPGTRLTVL.

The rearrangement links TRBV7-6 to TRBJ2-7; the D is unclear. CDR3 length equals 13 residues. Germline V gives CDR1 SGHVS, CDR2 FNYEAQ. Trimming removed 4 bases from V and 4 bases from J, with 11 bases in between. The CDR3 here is CASSSPKLYEQYF. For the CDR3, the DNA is TGTGCCAGCAGCTCCCCTAAACTTTACGAGCAGTACTTC.

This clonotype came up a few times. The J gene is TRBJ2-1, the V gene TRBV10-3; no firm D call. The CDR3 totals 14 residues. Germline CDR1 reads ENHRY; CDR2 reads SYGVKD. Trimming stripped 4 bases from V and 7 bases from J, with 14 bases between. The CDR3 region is CAISVSSPLNEQFF. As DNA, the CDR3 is TGTGCCATCAGTGTTAGCTCTCCGTTGAATGAGCAGTTCTTC.

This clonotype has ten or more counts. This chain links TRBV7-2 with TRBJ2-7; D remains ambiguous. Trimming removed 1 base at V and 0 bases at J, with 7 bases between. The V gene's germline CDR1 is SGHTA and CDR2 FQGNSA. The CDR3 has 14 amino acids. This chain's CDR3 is CASSLGPFSYEQYV. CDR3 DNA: TGTGCCAGCAGCTTAGGGCCTTTCTCCTACGAGCAGTACGTC.

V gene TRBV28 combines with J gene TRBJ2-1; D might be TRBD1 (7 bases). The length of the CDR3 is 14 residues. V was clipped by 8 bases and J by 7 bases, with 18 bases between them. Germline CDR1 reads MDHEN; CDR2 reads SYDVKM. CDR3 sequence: CASRWARGRNEQFF. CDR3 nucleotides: TGTGCCAGCCGGTGGGCCAGGGGGAGGAATGAGCAGTTCTTC.

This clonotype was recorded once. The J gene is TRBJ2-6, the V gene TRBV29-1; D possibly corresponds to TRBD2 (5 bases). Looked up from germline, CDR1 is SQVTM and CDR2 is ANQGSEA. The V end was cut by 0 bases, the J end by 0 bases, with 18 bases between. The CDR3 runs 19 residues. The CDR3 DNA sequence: TGCAGCGTTGAAGATTGGCCAGCCGACTACGCCTCTGGGGCCAACGTCCTGACTTTC. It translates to CSVEDWPADYASGANVLTF.

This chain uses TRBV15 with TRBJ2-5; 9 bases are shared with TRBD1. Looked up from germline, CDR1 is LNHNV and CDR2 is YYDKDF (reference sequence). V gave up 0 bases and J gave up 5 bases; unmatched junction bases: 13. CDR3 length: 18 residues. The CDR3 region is CATSRDMGQGVFSETQYF. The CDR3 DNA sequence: TGTGCCACCAGCAGAGATATGGGACAGGGTGTTTTTTCGGAGACCCAGTACTTC. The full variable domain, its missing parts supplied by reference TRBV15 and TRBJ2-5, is DAMVIQNPRYQVTQFGKPVTLSCSQTLNHNVMYWYQQKSSQAPKLLFHYYDKDFNNEADTPDNFQSRRPNTSFCFLDIRSPGLGDTAMYLCATSRDMGQGVFSETQYFGPGTRLLVL.

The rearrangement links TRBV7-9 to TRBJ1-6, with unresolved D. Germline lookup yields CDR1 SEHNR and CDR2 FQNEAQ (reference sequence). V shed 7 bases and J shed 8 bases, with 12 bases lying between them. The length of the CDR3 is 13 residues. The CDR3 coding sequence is TGTGCCAGCACTTCTAGTGGGGATTCACCCCTCCACTTT. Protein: CASTSSGDSPLHF. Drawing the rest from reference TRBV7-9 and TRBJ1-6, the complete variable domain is DTGVSQNPRHKITKRGQNVTFRCDPISEHNRLYWYRQTLGQGPEFLTYFQNEAQLEKSRLLSDRFSAERPKGSFSTLEIQRTEQGDSAMYLCASTSSGDSPLHFGNGTRLTVT.

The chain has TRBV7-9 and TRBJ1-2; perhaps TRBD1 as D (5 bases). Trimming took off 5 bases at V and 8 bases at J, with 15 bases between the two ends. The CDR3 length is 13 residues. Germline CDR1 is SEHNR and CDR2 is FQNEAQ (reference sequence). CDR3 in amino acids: CASSVKTVSGYTF. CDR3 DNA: TGTGCCAGCAGCGTAAAGACAGTGAGCGGCTACACCTTC. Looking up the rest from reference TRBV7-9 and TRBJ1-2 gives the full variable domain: DTGVSQNPRHKITKRGQNVTFRCDPISEHNRLYWYRQTLGQGPEFLTYFQNEAQLEKSRLLSDRFSAERPKGSFSTLEIQRTEQGDSAMYLCASSVKTVSGYTFGSGTRLTVV.

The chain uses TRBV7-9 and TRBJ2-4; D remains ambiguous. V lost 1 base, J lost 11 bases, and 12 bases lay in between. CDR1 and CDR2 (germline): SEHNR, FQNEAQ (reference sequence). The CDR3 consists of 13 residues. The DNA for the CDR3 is TGTGCCAGCAGCTTAGAAGGCTTTTGGGTTCAGTACTTC. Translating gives CASSLEGFWVQYF.

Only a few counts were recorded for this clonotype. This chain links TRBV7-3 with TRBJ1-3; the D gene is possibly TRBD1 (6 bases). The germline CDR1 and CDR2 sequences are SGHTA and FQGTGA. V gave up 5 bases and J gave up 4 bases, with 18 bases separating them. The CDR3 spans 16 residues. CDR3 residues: CASSPPRTGQGNTIYF. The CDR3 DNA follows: TGTGCCAGCAGCCCCCCCCGAACAGGGCAAGGAAACACCATATATTTT.

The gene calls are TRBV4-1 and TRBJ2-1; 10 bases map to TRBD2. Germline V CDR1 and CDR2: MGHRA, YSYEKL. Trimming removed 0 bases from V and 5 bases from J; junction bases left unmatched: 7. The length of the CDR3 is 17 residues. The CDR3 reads CASSQDLRLAGDNEQFF. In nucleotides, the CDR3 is TGCGCCAGCAGCCAAGATCTGAGACTAGCGGGCGACAATGAGCAGTTCTTC.